These T cell receptor beta chains were read from a single sample in a study of cytomegalovirus exposure and HLA in healthy donors. Repertoires were generated with immunoSEQ multiplex PCR, while TCRdb's copy carries only in-frame clones and drops some. The table has about 120,000 clones, approximately 87% seen once. Sequenced sample: PBMCs. The receptors shown here come from a woman aged 25-40 years in good health and CMV-seronegative. Both conserved end residues are trimmed from each CDR3. The D gene is left open where the match is weak.

cdr3_aa	v_call	j_call	d_call
ASSYPEVDQPQH	TRBV6-6	TRBJ1-5	NA
ASSPPGQGLYGYT	TRBV27	TRBJ1-2	TRBD1
ASSVGQGPKETQY	TRBV9	TRBJ2-5	TRBD1
ASSSQGTTNEQF	TRBV7-2	TRBJ2-1	NA
ASSLPQGADGYT	TRBV5-1	TRBJ1-2	TRBD1
ASSPVLGQENYGYT	TRBV14	TRBJ1-2	TRBD1
ASSISAQGPQETQY	TRBV19	TRBJ2-5	NA
ASSIVQAGELF	TRBV19	TRBJ2-2	NA
ASSTQTSGGELF	TRBV19	TRBJ2-2	NA
ASTTGQGPYEQY	TRBV6-1	TRBJ2-7	TRBD1
ASSVGEGEDQPQH	TRBV9	TRBJ1-5	NA
ASSLLNTEAF	TRBV11-3	TRBJ1-1	NA
ASKRGRGYEQY	TRBV10-2	TRBJ2-7	NA
ASRYRGETQY	TRBV2	TRBJ2-5	TRBD1
SVTGGYGYT	TRBV29-1	TRBJ1-2	TRBD1
ASSAGQGRHYGYT	TRBV9	TRBJ1-2	TRBD1
ASSLALRQWDIQY	TRBV7-2	TRBJ2-4	NA
ASSIGRVNYGYT	TRBV7-2	TRBJ1-2	NA
ASIRAGGYNEQF	TRBV5-4	TRBJ2-1	TRBD2
ASSLGTSGGPSEQY	TRBV5-1	TRBJ2-7	TRBD2
AWNLPQGKKDTEAF	TRBV30	TRBJ1-1	NA
ATSYREKWETQY	TRBV15	TRBJ2-5	NA